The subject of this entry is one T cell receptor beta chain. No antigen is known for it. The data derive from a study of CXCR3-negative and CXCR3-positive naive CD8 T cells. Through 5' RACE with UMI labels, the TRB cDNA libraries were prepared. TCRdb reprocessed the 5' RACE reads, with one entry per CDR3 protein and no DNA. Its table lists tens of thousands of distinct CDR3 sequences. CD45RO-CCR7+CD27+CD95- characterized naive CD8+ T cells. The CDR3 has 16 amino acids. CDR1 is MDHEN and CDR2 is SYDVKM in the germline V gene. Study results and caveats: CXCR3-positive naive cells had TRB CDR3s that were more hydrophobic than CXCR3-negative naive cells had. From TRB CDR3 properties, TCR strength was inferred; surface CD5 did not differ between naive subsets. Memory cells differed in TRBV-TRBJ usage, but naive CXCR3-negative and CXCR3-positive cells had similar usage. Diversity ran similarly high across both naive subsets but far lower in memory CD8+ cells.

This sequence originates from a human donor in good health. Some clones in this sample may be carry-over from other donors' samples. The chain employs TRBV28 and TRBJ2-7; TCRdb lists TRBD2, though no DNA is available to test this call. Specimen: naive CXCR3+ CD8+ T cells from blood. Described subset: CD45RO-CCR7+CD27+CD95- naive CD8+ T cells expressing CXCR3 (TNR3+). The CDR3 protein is CASRGPRTYSSYEQYF.